The 25 T cell receptor beta chains reported below all come from one sample, sequenced in a study of T cell responses to AZD1222 COVID-19 vaccine (dated by TCRdb to the early 2020s). Receptor amplification or capture employed the immunoSEQ multiplex PCR assay. Entries here come from immuneACCESS through TCRdb and include only in-frame sequences with V and J called. Some clones fail to appear in such tables; in the studies checked, an unresolved V gene covers under half of the shortfall, and the cause of the remainder is unknown. The sample table records about 150,000 clones; 91% of these occur just once. About 1.5% of the sample belongs to the ten largest clones. The time point label, as the study defines it: baseline before first vaccination. The input for sequencing was peripheral blood, taken on day 0 of AZD1222 vaccination. Receptors originate from an adult in good health.

Notes on this clone: The junction and the germline gene differ at one end; a read error may be behind it. J is TRBJ2-7 and V is TRBV5-4, with D possibly TRBD1 on 5 matching bases. The CDR3 contains 13 residues. Germline V lookup: CDR1 SGHNT, CDR2 YYREEE (reference sequence). The CDR3 is CASSLAGVEGVAF. The CDR3 DNA reads TGTGCCAGCAGCTTGGCCGGAGTTGAAGGGGTCGCCTTC. The full variable domain, with the rest looked up from reference TRBV5-4 and TRBJ2-7, is ETGVTQSPTHLIKTRGQQVTLRCSSQSGHNTVSWYQQALGQGPQFIFQYYREEENGRGNFPPRFSGLQFPNYSSELNVNALELDDSALYLCASSLAGVEGVAFGPGTRLTVT.

J is TRBJ2-3 and V is TRBV9; TRBD2 is a possible D gene (6 bases). Trimming shortened V by 3 bases and J by 6 bases, and 17 bases separated the two germline ends. This CDR3 has 15 residues. Germline V lookup: CDR1 SGDLS, CDR2 YYNGEE. The CDR3 region has the DNA TGTGCCAGCAGCGGTCCAGGGACTCCGGGTGATACGCAGTATTTT. Its protein is CASSGPGTPGDTQYF.

The chain is built from TRBV11-2 and TRBJ1-5; D is undetermined. The CDR3 totals 15 residues. CDR1 SGHAT and CDR2 FQNNGV come from the germline V gene. The V end was cut by 3 bases, the J end by 4 bases, with 13 bases between. The CDR3 DNA follows: TGTGCCAGCAGCTTTGACGGACGTTTAAATCAGCCCCAGCATTTT. Protein: CASSFDGRLNQPQHF.

V is TRBV6-5 and J is TRBJ1-2, with 7 bases fitting TRBD1. Trimming at V came to 5 bases and at J to 3 bases, leaving 6 bases not matched to a gene. Germline CDR1 is MNHEY and CDR2 is SVGAGI. The CDR3 totals 14 residues. CDR3 nucleotide sequence: TGTGCCAGCAGTAGGGGGCGGCGGGACTATGGCTACACCTTC. Residues: CASSRGRRDYGYTF.

The J gene is TRBJ2-7, the V gene TRBV7-9; D may be TRBD1 (6 bases). With 5 bases removed from V and 0 bases from J, the gap between germline ends came to 17 bases. The V gene's germline CDR1 is SEHNR and CDR2 FQNEAQ (reference sequence). The CDR3 is 16 residues long. CDR3 sequence reads: CASSPGGRDNSYEQYF. The CDR3 DNA is TGTGCCAGCAGCCCTGGGGGCCGGGACAACTCCTACGAGCAGTACTTC.

The sample holds a few counts of this clone. The chain carries TRBV13 and TRBJ1-1, with 7 bases aligning to TRBD1. The CDR3 consists of 17 residues. V trimming: 3 bases; J trimming: 0 bases; junction bases outside the gene matches: 10. Germline lookup yields CDR1 PRHDT and CDR2 FYEKMQ (reference sequence). The CDR3 region is CASSLEGIQGMNTEAFF. The CDR3 DNA sequence: TGTGCCAGCAGCTTGGAGGGGATACAGGGGATGAACACTGAAGCTTTCTTT.

This chain uses TRBV9 with TRBJ1-6; possible D gene TRBD1, 5 bases. V was clipped by 3 bases and J by 6 bases, with 22 bases between them. The CDR3 totals 18 residues. Germline CDR1 SGDLS, CDR2 YYNGEE. The CDR3 loop reads CASSAQKGLAQGNSPLHF. The CDR3 DNA sequence: TGTGCCAGCAGCGCCCAAAAGGGTTTGGCGCAGGGTAATTCACCCCTCCACTTT.

The chain combines TRBV7-9 with TRBJ1-1; 8 nucleotides match TRBD1. Germline V gene sequence: CDR1 SEHNR, CDR2 FQNEAQ (reference sequence). CDR3 length equals 16 residues. The trim removed 2 bases at V and 3 bases at J, leaving 8 bases unmatched. Here the CDR3 DNA reads TGTGCCAGCAGCTTACGTAGGACAGGGTGGGACACTGAAGCTTTCTTT. Amino acid sequence: CASSLRRTGWDTEAFF.

The V and J genes are TRBV18 and TRBJ1-1; D is perhaps TRBD1 (6 bases). The V end was cut by 5 bases, the J end by 4 bases, with 23 bases between. The CDR3 spans 17 residues. CDR1 is KGHSH and CDR2 is LQKENI in the germline V gene. In DNA form, the CDR3 reads TGTGCCAGCTCATTGCAGGGGCCCCCGATCTCGGGCACTGAAGCTTTCTTT. Residues: CASSLQGPPISGTEAFF.

V gene TRBV27 combines with J gene TRBJ2-7; weak D call: TRBD1 (6 bases). V was clipped by 2 bases and J by 2 bases, with 10 bases between them. CDR3 length: 14 residues. Germline CDR1 is MNHEY and CDR2 is SMNVEV (reference sequence). This chain's CDR3 is CASSLRGSPYEQYF. The CDR3 nucleotides are TGTGCCAGCAGTTTAAGGGGGTCCCCCTACGAGCAGTACTTC.

This clone was detected once. The J gene is TRBJ2-7, the V gene TRBV30; 10 bases align to TRBD2. V shed 5 bases and J 3 bases; nucleotides not matched to a gene: 4. Germline V gene data show CDR1 as GTSNPN and CDR2 as SVGIG (reference sequence). This CDR3 region has 13 residues. As DNA, the CDR3 is TGTGCCTGGGCTAGCGGGAGAGGCTACGAGCAGTACTTC. Its translation is CAWASGRGYEQYF. Variable domain in full (rest from reference TRBV30 and TRBJ2-7): SQTIHQWPATLVQPVGSPLSLECTVEGTSNPNLYWYRQAAGRGLQLLFYSVGIGQISSEVPQNLSASRPQDRQFILSSKKLLLSDSGFYLCAWASGRGYEQYFGPGTRLTVT.

This clone was observed once. The chain carries TRBV7-9 and TRBJ1-2, with 10 bases identical to TRBD1. The junction had 16 bases not matched to a gene; V was cut back by 11 bases and J by 7 bases. The CDR3 is 15 amino acids. The V gene's germline CDR1 is SEHNR and CDR2 FQNEAQ (reference sequence). CDR3 nucleotide sequence: TGTGCCGGCGGCCCCCCGGGACAGGGGCAGGTTGGCTACACCTTC. It specifies CAGGPPGQGQVGYTF.

The rearrangement links TRBV5-4 to TRBJ2-3; D may be TRBD2 (6 bases). This CDR3 region has 16 residues. Germline lookup yields CDR1 SGHNT and CDR2 YYREEE (reference sequence). V was cut by 4 bases and J by 3 bases, with 18 bases left in between. In nucleotides, the CDR3 is TGTGCCAGCAGCCAAGGAGGTGGGCGGGAAACAGATACGCAGTATTTT. It codes for CASSQGGGRETDTQYF.

The chain is built from TRBV4-1 and TRBJ2-3; D remains unclear. Germline-derived CDR1 and CDR2 are MGHRA and YSYEKL. V dropped 0 bases and J dropped 1 base, with 11 bases sitting between them. The CDR3 is made up of 16 amino acids. The CDR3 bases are TGCGCCAGCAGCCAAGATGATGGGTGGGGCACAGATACGCAGTATTTT. Translating gives CASSQDDGWGTDTQYF.

The genes are TRBV9 and TRBJ1-4, with 8 bases lining up with TRBD1. The CDR3 runs 15 residues. With 4 bases clipped from V and 7 bases from J, the junction kept 9 bases outside the gene matches. CDR1 SGDLS and CDR2 YYNGEE come from the germline V gene. The CDR3: CASSQGGQGGEKLFF. In nucleotides, the CDR3 is TGTGCCAGCAGCCAGGGCGGACAGGGAGGTGAAAAACTGTTTTTT. Full variable domain (outside the CDR3, taken from reference TRBV9 and TRBJ1-4): DSGVTQTPKHLITATGQRVTLRCSPRSGDLSVYWYQQSLDQGLQFLIQYYNGEERAKGNILERFSAQQFPDLHSELNLSSLELGDSALYFCASSQGGQGGEKLFFGSGTQLSVL.

The V gene is TRBV18, the J gene TRBJ1-1, with D uncertain. Germline V CDR1 and CDR2: KGHSH, LQKENI. V was pared by 1 base and J by 1 base, with 13 bases between. This CDR3 has 16 residues. In nucleotides, the CDR3 is TGTGCCAGCTCACCACGAAGCCTCGCGGGGAACACTGAAGCTTTCTTT. This translates into CASSPRSLAGNTEAFF.

The gene calls are TRBV28 and TRBJ1-4, with 11 bases aligning to TRBD1. Germline CDR1 reads MDHEN; CDR2 reads SYDVKM. V lost 4 bases to trimming and J lost 1 base; unmatched junction nucleotides: 2. This CDR3 has 16 residues. CDR3 bases: TGTGCCAGCAGTTGGGGGACAGGGGGAACTAATGAAAAACTGTTTTTT. Translating gives CASSWGTGGTNEKLFF.

The CDR3 sequence is CASSATGAQETQYF. CDR3 in DNA: TGTGCCAGCAGTGCCACAGGGGCCCAAGAGACCCAGTACTTC. The genes are TRBV9 and TRBJ2-5; TRBD1 agrees at 7 bases. The CDR3 sequence is 14 residues long. Germline lookup yields CDR1 SGDLS and CDR2 YYNGEE. V trimming: 5 bases; J trimming: 1 base; junction bases outside the gene matches: 5.

The chain has TRBV25-1 and TRBJ1-2; TRBD1 is a possible D gene (5 bases). With 4 bases removed from V and 4 bases from J, the gap between germline ends came to 16 bases. This CDR3 is 15 amino acids long. In germline, CDR1 is MGHDK, CDR2 SYGVNS. In DNA, the CDR3 is TGTGCCAGCAGTGGACCCCCAGGGCCCATCTATGGCTACACCTTC. Amino acid sequence: CASSGPPGPIYGYTF.

This sequence joins TRBV7-8 and TRBJ1-2; tentatively, D is TRBD1 (5 bases). The CDR3 is 17 amino acids. Germline assignment: CDR1 SGHVS and CDR2 FQNEAQ. V was cut by 5 bases and J by 2 bases, with 21 bases left in between. CDR3 sequence: CASSPEGRGSSNYGYTF. The CDR3 bases are TGTGCCAGCAGCCCCGAGGGGCGAGGCAGCTCAAACTATGGCTACACCTTC.

V usage is TRBV28 and J usage is TRBJ2-5; 7 nucleotides agree with TRBD2. J gave up 4 bases and V 6 bases, and 8 bases lay outside the gene matches. This CDR3 comprises 14 residues. Germline loops: CDR1 MDHEN, CDR2 SYDVKM. CDR3 in amino acids: CASRQRLAPETQYF. In DNA, the CDR3 is TGTGCCAGCAGGCAACGACTAGCCCCAGAGACCCAGTACTTC.

The chain has TRBV11-3 and TRBJ2-1; D uncertain. V was shortened by 4 bases and J by 6 bases, with 16 bases between the two germline ends. The CDR3 is 15 residues long. In germline, CDR1 is SGHNT, CDR2 YENEEA. The CDR3 DNA is TGTGCCAGCAGCTCCCTGAATGTCGCGATCAATGAGCAGTTCTTC. Translating it yields CASSSLNVAINEQFF.

The chain carries TRBV5-6 and TRBJ2-1, with TRBD2 identical over 8 bases. With V trimmed by 5 bases and J by 4 bases, 2 bases remained unmatched. Germline V gives CDR1 SGHDT, CDR2 YYEEEE. The CDR3 runs 13 residues. The CDR3, as DNA: TGTGCCAGCAGGGCGGGGGGATACAATGAGCAGTTCTTC. Residues: CASRAGGYNEQFF.

The chain employs TRBV11-3 and TRBJ2-1, with 8 bases fitting TRBD2. J was trimmed by 0 bases and V by 6 bases; bases with no gene match: 4. The CDR3 runs to 15 residues. CDR1 is SGHNT and CDR2 is YENEEA in the germline V gene. The CDR3 coding sequence is TGTGCCAGCAGATCAGCGGGGGTCTCCTACAATGAGCAGTTCTTC. The encoded protein is CASRSAGVSYNEQFF.

This clone was counted once. This CDR3 reads CASSKESTGVNTEAFF. The CDR3 coding sequence is TGTGCCAGCAGCAAAGAGAGTACGGGGGTAAACACTGAAGCTTTCTTT. This sequence joins TRBV7-2 and TRBJ1-1, with D possibly TRBD1 on 5 matching bases. This CDR3 is 16 amino acids long. Germline V gives CDR1 SGHTA, CDR2 FQGNSA. With 5 bases removed from V and 2 bases from J, the gap between germline ends came to 18 bases. Complete variable domain (other parts from reference TRBV7-2 and TRBJ1-1): GAGVSQSPSNKVTEKGKDVELRCDPISGHTALYWYRQSLGQGLEFLIYFQGNSAPDKSGLPSDRFSAERTGGSVSTLTIQRTQQEDSAVYLCASSKESTGVNTEAFFGQGTRLTVV.